This entry features one T cell receptor (beta chain) sequence. Its antigen is unidentified. The sample comes from a study of vaccination and CD4 T cells after COVID-19. Sample treatment: 10-day PBMC culture with coronavirus spike peptide pools or control peptides (ViraFEST assay). CD4+ T cells that came from the unexposed donor were collected before the COVID-19 pandemic (2011-2018). The germline V gene has CDR1 SGHAT and CDR2 FQNNGV. V was cut by 5 bases and J by 4 bases, with 11 bases left in between. The CDR3 is 13 amino acids. Oncomine TCR Beta short-read sequencing was applied to DNA from cultured CD4+ T cells. Extraction of genomic DNA was performed on cultured CD4+ T cells. TCRdb ran MiXCR on the PCR reads and lists one entry per CDR3 protein. The repertoire has some 7,900 distinct CDR3 sequences, about 31% of them found once; the top ten carry about 35%.

The specimen sequenced was CD4+ T cells from blood, cultured in vitro. The V gene is TRBV11-2, the J gene TRBJ1-2, with a weak D call TRBD1 (6 bases). The clonotype was recovered from a human donor in good health. CDR3 loop: CASSGQSFYGYTF. In nucleotides, the CDR3 is TGTGCCAGCAGCGGACAGAGTTTCTATGGCTACACCTTC.